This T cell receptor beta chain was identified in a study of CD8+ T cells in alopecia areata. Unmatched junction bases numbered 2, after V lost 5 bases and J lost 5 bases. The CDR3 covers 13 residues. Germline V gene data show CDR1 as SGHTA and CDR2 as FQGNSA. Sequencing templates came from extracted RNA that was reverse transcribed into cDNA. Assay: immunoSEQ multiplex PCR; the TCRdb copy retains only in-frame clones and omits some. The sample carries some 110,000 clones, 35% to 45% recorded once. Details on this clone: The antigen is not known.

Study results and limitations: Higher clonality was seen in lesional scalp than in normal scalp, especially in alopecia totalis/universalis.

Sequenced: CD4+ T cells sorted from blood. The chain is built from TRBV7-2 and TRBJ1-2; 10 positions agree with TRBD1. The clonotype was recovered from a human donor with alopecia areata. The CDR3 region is CASSPGQGYGYTF. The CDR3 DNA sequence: TGTGCCAGCAGCCCGGGACAGGGGTATGGCTACACCTTC.